The T cell receptor beta chain under discussion was sequenced for a study of OX40 agonist ivuxolimab in advanced cancers. Overall study findings and caveats: Part of the nonresponder group also had normalized T-cell clonal expansion that was low.

Only in-frame clones appear in the TCRdb table, and some are missing; sequencing was by immunoSEQ multiplex PCR. This table has about 150,000 clones, 90% to 95% appearing once. The CDR3 loop spans 15 amino acids. Germline loops: CDR1 LNHDA, CDR2 SQIVND (reference sequence). Unmatched junction bases numbered 9, after V lost 2 bases and J lost 6 bases. A note on this clone: Its antigen remains unidentified. This CDR3 is missing its conserved last phenylalanine or tryptophan, likely due to a read error.

The TCR was taken from an adult with an advanced solid tumor such as melanoma, head and neck, liver or kidney cancer. The chain recombines TRBV19 with TRBJ1-2; 7 bases align to TRBD1. The material sequenced was CD4+ or CD8+ T cells sorted from blood, taken in a trial of the OX40 agonist ivuxolimab. The CDR3 coding sequence is TGTGCCAGTAGTATACGACCGACAGGGCTGAATGGCTACACCCTC. Translation gives CASSIRPTGLNGYTL.